The 14 T cell receptor beta chains listed next were all sequenced from one sample in a study of cytomegalovirus exposure and HLA in healthy donors. The PCR used 60 Vbeta and 13 Jbeta primers. Generated by immunoSEQ multiplex PCR, the TCRdb table keeps only in-frame clones and is missing some. Found here are 150,000 to 200,000 clones, about 80% of them singletons; the top ten hold more than 0.4%. What was sequenced was PBMCs. These receptors all come from a woman between 45 and 60 years old in good health and CMV-seronegative.

The rearrangement joins TRBV11-2 to TRBJ2-1, with TRBD2 matching 10 bases. The germline V gene encodes CDR1 SGHAT and CDR2 FQNNGV. Germline trimming cut 3 bases from V and 4 bases from J; bases unmatched to any gene: 6. The CDR3 contains 16 residues. The CDR3 coding sequence is TGTGCCAGCAGCTTTGGGCTAGCGGGAGATTACAATGAGCAGTTCTTC. Protein sequence: CASSFGLAGDYNEQFF.

The chain is built from TRBV5-1 and TRBJ2-3; D might be TRBD2 (6 bases). CDR3 length: 15 amino acids. Trimming stripped 3 bases from V and 2 bases from J, with 13 bases between. Germline V CDR1 and CDR2: SGHRS, YFSETQ. The DNA for the CDR3 is TGCGCCAGCAGCTCCTTGACTAGGATCACAGATACGCAGTATTTT. It codes for CASSSLTRITDTQYF.

This sequence joins TRBV5-4 and TRBJ2-1; 8 positions agree with TRBD2. After removal of 4 bases from V and 7 bases from J, the junction contained 22 bases not matched to a gene. Germline-derived CDR1 and CDR2 are SGHNT and YYREEE (reference sequence). The CDR3 sequence is 19 residues long. CDR3 amino acids: CASSPPSPAGGLFNNEQFF. The CDR3 coding sequence is TGTGCCAGCAGCCCACCTTCCCCCGCGGGGGGTCTCTTTAATAATGAGCAGTTCTTC.

This sequence joins TRBV28 and TRBJ2-1; 9 bases line up with TRBD2. V shed 9 bases, J shed 0 bases, and the junction held 9 bases outside the gene matches. CDR1 and CDR2 from the germline V gene are MDHEN and SYDVKM. The CDR3 is made up of 16 amino acids. CDR3 DNA sequence: TGTGCCAGTGTATCAGCGGGGGGAAGCTCCTACAATGAGCAGTTCTTC. The encoded protein is CASVSAGGSSYNEQFF.

Comment on this clone: A read error may account for a junction end that differs from germline. The chain is built from TRBV2 and TRBJ1-6; 7 bases are shared with TRBD1. The germline V gene encodes CDR1 SNHLY and CDR2 FYNNEI. The CDR3 totals 15 residues. The CDR3 region is CASSEGTVDNSPLHF. The DNA of the CDR3 is TGTGCCAGCAGCGAAGGGACAGTAGATAATTCACCCCTCCACTTT. The full variable domain, with the rest looked up from reference TRBV2 and TRBJ1-6, is EPEVTQTPSHQVTQMGQEVILRCVPISNHLYFYWYRQILGQKVEFLVSFYNNEISEKSEIFDDQFSVERPDGSNFTLKIRSTKLEDSAMYFCASSEGTVDNSPLHFGNGTRLTVT.

The chain combines TRBV5-8 with TRBJ2-7, with TRBD2 identical over 9 bases. CDR1 and CDR2 from the germline V gene are SGHTS and YDEGEE. The CDR3 is 15 residues long. Unmatched junction bases numbered 8, after V lost 2 bases and J lost 5 bases. For the CDR3, the DNA is TGTGCCAGCAGCTTACTAACTAGCGGGTTCAACGAGCAGTACTTC. This gives the protein CASSLLTSGFNEQYF.

This clone was recorded once. The chain is built from TRBV7-9 and TRBJ2-3; the D is unclear. The CDR3 covers 13 residues. Trimming took off 0 bases at V and 14 bases at J, with 15 bases between the two ends. From germline, CDR1 is SEHNR and CDR2 FQNEAQ (reference sequence). Here the CDR3 reads CASSLALSASLYF. The CDR3 coding sequence is TGTGCCAGCAGCTTAGCGCTGTCCGCCAGTTTGTATTTT.

The gene calls are TRBV5-1 and TRBJ2-3; 9 nucleotides match TRBD2. The germline V gene encodes CDR1 SGHRS and CDR2 YFSETQ. The V segment lost 0 bases and the J segment 5 bases; nucleotides outside the gene matches: 10. The CDR3 runs 17 residues. The CDR3 DNA follows: TGCGCCAGCAGCTTGGGTGGTAGCGGGAGAGGAGGAGATACGCAGTATTTT. It codes for CASSLGGSGRGGDTQYF.

The chain recombines TRBV27 with TRBJ1-5; D gene ambiguous. CDR1 MNHEY and CDR2 SMNVEV come from the germline V gene (reference sequence). V lost 0 bases and J 4 bases, leaving 4 bases between the germline ends. The CDR3 consists of 13 residues. CDR3 amino acids: CASSLSRNQPQHF. Here the CDR3 DNA reads TGTGCCAGCAGTTTATCGCGAAATCAGCCCCAGCATTTT.

V gene TRBV4-1 combines with J gene TRBJ1-6; D remains unclear. This CDR3 region has 15 residues. Germline V lookup: CDR1 MGHRA, CDR2 YSYEKL. V gave up 5 bases and J gave up 3 bases, with 11 bases separating them. This CDR3 reads CASSSSTFYNSPLHF. The CDR3 DNA follows: TGCGCCAGCAGCTCCTCGACATTCTATAATTCACCCCTCCACTTT.

This clone was observed a single time. The chain couples TRBV6-1 to TRBJ2-1, with D perhaps TRBD1 (7 bases). Trimming left V 3 bases short and J 6 bases short, with 21 bases between. Germline CDR1 reads MNHNS; CDR2 reads SASEGT. The CDR3 consists of 17 residues. CDR3 nucleotides: TGTGCCAGCAGTGACCGACAGGGAGTGGGGGGTCGCAATGAGCAGTTCTTC. It translates to CASSDRQGVGGRNEQFF.

With respect to this clone: The junction shows a germline mismatch at one end, possibly a read error. In DNA, the CDR3 is TGTGCCAGCAGCGTAACGGCGGGAGTCACAGATATGCAGTATTTT. Protein product: CASSVTAGVTDMQYF. This rearrangement joins TRBV9 to TRBJ2-3; TRBD2 aligns across 7 bases. Germline CDR1 SGDLS, CDR2 YYNGEE. The CDR3 loop spans 15 amino acids.

CDR3 region: CASSLDRGYEQYF. In DNA, the CDR3 is TGTGCCAGCAGCTTGGACAGGGGGTACGAGCAGTACTTC. This chain connects TRBV6-1 to TRBJ2-7; TRBD1 agrees at 10 bases. Unmatched junction bases numbered 3, after V lost 6 bases and J lost 4 bases. CDR3 length: 13 amino acids. CDR1 MNHNS and CDR2 SASEGT come from the germline V gene.

The V and J genes are TRBV10-3 and TRBJ1-1; 8 nucleotides line up with TRBD1. The CDR3 spans 14 residues. V shed 5 bases, J shed 1 base, and the junction held 3 bases outside the gene matches. Germline CDR1 is ENHRY and CDR2 is SYGVKD. This chain's CDR3 is CAISMDRANTEAFF. The CDR3 region has the DNA TGTGCCATCAGTATGGACAGGGCGAACACTGAAGCTTTCTTT.